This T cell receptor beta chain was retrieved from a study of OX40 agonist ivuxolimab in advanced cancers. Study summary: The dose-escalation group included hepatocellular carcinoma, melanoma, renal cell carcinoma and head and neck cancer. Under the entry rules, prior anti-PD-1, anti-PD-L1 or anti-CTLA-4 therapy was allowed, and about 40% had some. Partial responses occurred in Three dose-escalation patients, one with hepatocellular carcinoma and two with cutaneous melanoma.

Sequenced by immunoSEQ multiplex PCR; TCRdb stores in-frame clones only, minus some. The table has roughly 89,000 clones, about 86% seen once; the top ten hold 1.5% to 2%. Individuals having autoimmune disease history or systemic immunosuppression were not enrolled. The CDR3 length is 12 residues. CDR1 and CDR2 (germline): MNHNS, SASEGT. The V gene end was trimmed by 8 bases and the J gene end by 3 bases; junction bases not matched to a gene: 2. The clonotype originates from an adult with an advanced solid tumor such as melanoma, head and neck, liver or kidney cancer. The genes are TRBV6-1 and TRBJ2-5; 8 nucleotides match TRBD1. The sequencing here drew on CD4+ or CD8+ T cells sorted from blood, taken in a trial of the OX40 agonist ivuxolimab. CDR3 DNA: TGTGCCAGCCAGACAGGGGAAGAGACCCAGTACTTC. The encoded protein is CASQTGEETQYF.